This T cell receptor (beta chain) was sequenced for a study of T-cell reconstitution after alpha-beta-depleted transplantation in children. Per the germline V gene, CDR1 is SGHRS and CDR2 is YFSETQ. This CDR3 is built from 16 residues. The ends were cut back, 1 base at V and 5 bases at J, with 16 bases in the middle. Unique molecular identifiers were built into the TCRbeta library. TCRdb passed the PCR reads through MiXCR, listing each CDR3 protein once. The table includes about 610,000 distinct CDR3 sequences, about 11% detected once. The TCR originated in a human donor who donated a stem cell graft to a child with acute myeloid leukemia. The chain joins TRBV5-1 to TRBJ2-1; TRBD2 is a possible D gene (6 bases). The sequenced sample was PBMCs from the stem cell graft donor, obtained from the stem cell graft. Here the CDR3 reads CASSLTPGTGNNEQFF. For the CDR3, the DNA is TGCGCCAGCAGCTTGACTCCCGGGACTGGGAACAATGAGCAGTTCTTC. Combining the CDR3 with reference TRBV5-1 and TRBJ2-1 gives the whole variable domain KAGVTQTPRYLIKTRGQQVTLSCSPISGHRSVSWYQQTPGQGLQFLFEYFSETQRNKGNFPGRFSGRQFSNSRSEMNVSTLELGDSALYLCASSLTPGTGNNEQFFGPGTRLTVL.